The 24 T cell receptor beta chains reported below all come from one sample, sequenced in a study. Via MiXCR, TCRdb re-called the RT-PCR reads, giving one row per CDR3 protein. This repertoire shows approximately 720,000 distinct CDR3 sequences, about 14% found once; its top ten account for 3.6%. The sequenced material came from memory CD4+ T cells from blood. The receptors were gathered from a female donor in good health, serving as a healthy control.

This clonotype appeared once. J is TRBJ2-2 and V is TRBV12-3 or TRBV12-4, with 8 bases matching TRBD1. Trimming at V came to 3 bases and at J to 6 bases, leaving 12 bases not matched to a gene. There are 17 residues in the CDR3. The CDR3 nucleotides read TGTGCCAGCAGTTTCTTCTCGGACAGGGTAGGGGCCGGGGAGCTGTTTTTT. This codes for CASSFFSDRVGAGELFF.

This clonotype occurred many times. The chain combines TRBV12-3 or TRBV12-4 with TRBJ2-3, with 7 bases aligning to TRBD1. This CDR3 is 14 amino acids long. V was clipped by 8 bases and J by 0 bases; unmatched bases: 5. The CDR3 DNA is TGTGCCAGCGGCCGGGACAGTAGCACAGATACGCAGTATTTT. As protein: CASGRDSSTDTQYF.

This clonotype was seen at least ten times. The V and J genes are TRBV28 and TRBJ1-2; no firm D call. The V end lost 5 bases, the J end lost 3 bases, and 16 bases lay between the germline ends. Germline CDR1 and CDR2: MDHEN and SYDVKM. This CDR3 is built from 15 residues. CDR3 region: CASSPVASRDYGYTF. CDR3 bases: TGTGCCAGCAGTCCGGTGGCCTCTAGGGACTATGGCTACACCTTC.

This chain links TRBV7-3 with TRBJ2-1; 9 bases fit TRBD1. V trimming: 4 bases; J trimming: 7 bases; junction bases outside the gene matches: 8. The CDR3 is 15 amino acids. Germline CDR1 reads SGHTA; CDR2 reads FQGTGA. The CDR3 sequence is CASSSSGTGLNEQFF. Written as DNA, the CDR3 is TGTGCCAGCAGCTCCTCCGGGACAGGGTTAAATGAGCAGTTCTTC. The full variable domain, its missing parts supplied by reference TRBV7-3 and TRBJ2-1, is GAGVSQTPSNKVTEKGKYVELRCDPISGHTALYWYRQSLGQGPEFLIYFQGTGAADDSGLPNDRFFAVRPEGSVSTLKIQRTERGDSAVYLCASSSSGTGLNEQFFGPGTRLTVL.

This clonotype was observed a handful of times. The chain links TRBV6-4 to TRBJ1-1, with a weak D call TRBD1 (5 bases). This CDR3 has 13 amino acids. The V and J ends lost 6 bases and 4 bases respectively, with 12 bases between them. The V gene's germline CDR1 is MRHNA and CDR2 SNTAGT. The CDR3: CASRSYGGTEAFF. The CDR3 DNA reads TGTGCCAGCAGAAGCTATGGGGGCACTGAAGCTTTCTTT.

The rearrangement joins TRBV6-6 to TRBJ2-7, with 7 bases lining up with TRBD2. V shed 0 bases and J 1 base; nucleotides not matched to a gene: 6. This CDR3 region has 16 residues. The germline V gene encodes CDR1 MNHNY and CDR2 SVGAGI (reference sequence). In nucleotides, the CDR3 is TGTGCCAGCAGTTACTCGGGAGGGACTTTATCCTACGAGCAGTACTTC. Protein sequence: CASSYSGGTLSYEQYF.

The J gene is TRBJ2-7, the V gene TRBV6-2 or TRBV6-3; TRBD2 agrees at 10 bases. With V trimmed by 7 bases and J by 1 base, 7 bases remained unmatched. This CDR3 has 15 residues. In germline, CDR1 is MNHEY, CDR2 SVGEGT. CDR3 DNA sequence: TGTGCCAGCATCAAGGGACTAGCGCTTTCCTACGAGCAGTACTTC. This sequence encodes CASIKGLALSYEQYF.

This clonotype was seen a handful of times. The chain links TRBV3-1 to TRBJ1-3; D unresolved. V dropped 1 base and J dropped 3 bases, with 10 bases sitting between them. The V gene's germline CDR1 is LGHDT and CDR2 YNNKEL (reference sequence). The CDR3 totals 15 residues. CDR3 in amino acids: CASSQVGQRGNTIYF. In DNA form, the CDR3 reads TGTGCCAGCAGCCAAGTAGGGCAGCGTGGAAACACCATATATTTT.

The chain employs TRBV12-3 or TRBV12-4 and TRBJ1-1; D gene ambiguous. Deletions cut 7 bases from V and 8 bases from J, with 11 bases between. This CDR3 is 11 amino acids long. The CDR3 DNA reads as TGTGCCAGCACCTTGTGGGGAGAAGCTTTCTTT. This gives the protein CASTLWGEAFF.

This clonotype turned up a few times. V and J are TRBV20-1 and TRBJ1-2; no reliable D call. The CDR3 loop spans 11 amino acids. Germline V CDR1 and CDR2: DFQATT, SNEGSKA (reference sequence). Trimming removed 6 bases from V and 4 bases from J, with 9 bases in between. The CDR3 DNA is TGCAGTGCCGTGGCCCCCTATGGCTACACCTTC. Amino acids: CSAVAPYGYTF.

This clonotype turned up a few times. The genes are TRBV6-5 and TRBJ2-7, with 7 nucleotides matching TRBD2. The germline V gene encodes CDR1 MNHEY and CDR2 SVGAGI. After removal of 6 bases from V and 4 bases from J, the junction contained 9 bases not matched to a gene. The CDR3 consists of 14 residues. The CDR3 is CASSILQGGYEQYF. The CDR3 DNA reads as TGTGCCAGCAGCATATTGCAGGGAGGGTACGAGCAGTACTTC.

The CDR3: CSATPRGLNTEAFF. DNA for the CDR3: TGCAGTGCTACCCCCAGGGGCTTGAACACTGAAGCTTTCTTT. The rearrangement joins TRBV20-1 to TRBJ1-1; possible D gene TRBD1, 6 bases. Germline values: CDR1 DFQATT, CDR2 SNEGSKA (reference sequence). CDR3 length: 14 amino acids. Trimming cost V 4 bases and J 0 bases, with 12 bases left between them.

This clonotype was observed a few times. V usage is TRBV7-2 and J usage is TRBJ2-5; D ambiguous. The germline CDR1 and CDR2 sequences are SGHTA and FQGNSA. CDR3 length: 14 amino acids. Trimming shortened V by 1 base and J by 5 bases, and 11 bases separated the two germline ends. The CDR3 DNA reads as TGTGCCAGCAGCTTAGGAGTACCTTCGGAGACCCAGTACTTC. Translation: CASSLGVPSETQYF.

This clonotype was observed many times. This chain joins TRBV6-5 and TRBJ2-5; TRBD1 aligns across 7 bases. This CDR3 has 15 amino acids. CDR1 is MNHEY and CDR2 is SVGAGI in the germline V gene. Trimming cost V 4 bases and J 1 base; bases outside gene matches: 6. As DNA, the CDR3 is TGTGCCAGCAGTTCATACACAGGGGTCCAAGAGACCCAGTACTTC. It codes for CASSSYTGVQETQYF.

The chain combines TRBV6-1 with TRBJ2-7; D remains ambiguous. CDR3 size: 12 residues. Per germline, CDR1 MNHNS and CDR2 SASEGT. V shed 8 bases and J shed 2 bases, with 10 bases lying between them. CDR3 in DNA: TGTGCCAGCCAGCCGAGTACCTACGAGCAGTACTTC. Translating gives CASQPSTYEQYF.

In this sample, this clonotype turned up a few times. This chain uses TRBV28 with TRBJ2-7; TRBD2 is a possible D gene (5 bases). V lost 5 bases, J lost 2 bases, and 16 bases lay in between. CDR1 and CDR2 from the germline V gene are MDHEN and SYDVKM. This CDR3 spans 15 amino acids. CDR3 nucleotide sequence: TGTGCCAGCAGTGGACCCGGGGTGGAGACCTACGAGCAGTACTTC. Translating gives CASSGPGVETYEQYF.

The gene calls are TRBV30 and TRBJ1-4, with 7 bases matching TRBD1. This CDR3 comprises 15 residues. CDR1 and CDR2 from the germline V gene are GTSNPN and SVGIG (reference sequence). V gave up 8 bases and J gave up 0 bases; unmatched junction bases: 9. CDR3 protein: CARLRDSSTNEKLFF. The DNA for the CDR3 is TGTGCCCGGCTCCGGGACAGTTCAACTAATGAAAAACTGTTTTTT.

This chain joins TRBV24-1 and TRBJ2-1, with a tentative D call TRBD2 (6 bases). The V gene's germline CDR1 is KGHDR and CDR2 SFDVKD. The V end was cut by 0 bases, the J end by 4 bases, with 12 bases between. This CDR3 has 16 amino acids. CDR3 sequence reads: CATSDLPGRSYNEQFF. In DNA, the CDR3 is TGTGCCACCAGTGATTTGCCGGGGAGGTCATACAATGAGCAGTTCTTC.

A few counts support this clonotype. The chain links TRBV3-1 to TRBJ1-3; D unclear. This CDR3 is built from 13 residues. Germline assignment: CDR1 LGHDT and CDR2 YNNKEL (reference sequence). Trimming took off 0 bases at V and 16 bases at J, with 16 bases between the two ends. CDR3 sequence reads: CASSQDYTSQSYF. The DNA of the CDR3 is TGTGCCAGCAGCCAAGATTACACGTCCCAATCGTATTTT. The full variable domain, completed using reference TRBV3-1 and TRBJ1-3, is DTAVSQTPKYLVTQMGNDKSIKCEQNLGHDTMYWYKQDSKKFLKIMFSYNNKELIINETVPNRFSPKSPDKAHLNLHINSLELGDSAVYFCASSQDYTSQSYFGEGSWLTVV.

This clonotype was seen at least ten times. CDR3 DNA sequence: TGTGCCAGCAGTTGGCGGGGAGAAGTGGTTACCGGGGAGCTGTTTTTT. Translation: CASSWRGEVVTGELFF. The chain links TRBV27 to TRBJ2-2; D may be TRBD2 (6 bases). From germline, CDR1 is MNHEY and CDR2 SMNVEV (reference sequence). This CDR3 contains 16 residues. The V gene lost 4 bases and the J gene lost 5 bases, with 17 bases spanning the gap.

Only a few counts were recorded for this clonotype. J is TRBJ2-4 and V is TRBV20-1; no clear D gene. From germline, CDR1 is DFQATT and CDR2 SNEGSKA (reference sequence). This CDR3 has 14 amino acids. Trimming left V 0 bases short and J 8 bases short, with 14 bases between. The CDR3 is CSARDRVGNDIQYF. The CDR3 DNA sequence: TGCAGTGCTAGAGATCGGGTGGGAAATGACATTCAGTACTTC.

This clonotype has only a few counts. The chain employs TRBV5-1 and TRBJ1-2; D is ambiguous. Per the germline V gene, CDR1 is SGHRS and CDR2 is YFSETQ. The CDR3 loop spans 14 amino acids. The V gene lost 7 bases and the J gene lost 8 bases, with 21 bases spanning the gap. This CDR3 reads CASDLGNPPGGYTF. In DNA form, the CDR3 reads TGCGCCAGCGATCTGGGAAATCCCCCGGGAGGCTACACCTTC.

The chain carries TRBV5-1 and TRBJ2-2, with no clear D. The germline V gene encodes CDR1 SGHRS and CDR2 YFSETQ. This CDR3 spans 14 amino acids. Trimming took 3 bases from V and 6 from J, leaving 12 bases between them. CDR3 in DNA: TGCGCCAGCAGCTATTTAGTCGAGCCCGGGGAGCTGTTTTTT. Protein product: CASSYLVEPGELFF. The full variable domain, completed using reference TRBV5-1 and TRBJ2-2, is KAGVTQTPRYLIKTRGQQVTLSCSPISGHRSVSWYQQTPGQGLQFLFEYFSETQRNKGNFPGRFSGRQFSNSRSEMNVSTLELGDSALYLCASSYLVEPGELFFGEGSRLTVL.

This clonotype was counted between two and nine times. This chain links TRBV30 with TRBJ2-3; possibly TRBD1 or TRBD2 for D (6 bases each). Trimming stripped 0 bases from V and 4 bases from J, with 20 bases between. This CDR3 has 17 amino acids. Germline V gene sequence: CDR1 GTSNPN, CDR2 SVGIG (reference sequence). CDR3 amino acids: CAWSVPRGGNRADTQYF. In DNA form, the CDR3 reads TGTGCCTGGAGTGTACCTAGGGGAGGCAACAGGGCAGATACGCAGTATTTT. Using reference TRBV30 and TRBJ2-3 for the parts outside the CDR3, the full variable domain is SQTIHQWPATLVQPVGSPLSLECTVEGTSNPNLYWYRQAAGRGLQLLFYSVGIGQISSEVPQNLSASRPQDRQFILSSKKLLLSDSGFYLCAWSVPRGGNRADTQYFGPGTRLTVL.